This TCR beta chain was identified in a study of CD8+ T cells in alopecia areata. Treatment reported: oral pan-JAK inhibitor, 5-10 mg twice daily. Once RNA had been extracted, it was reverse transcribed into cDNA to act as the sequencing template. Only in-frame clones appear in the TCRdb table, and some are missing; sequencing was by immunoSEQ multiplex PCR. The sample includes roughly 110,000 clones, roughly 84% of them seen just once. CDR1 MNHNY and CDR2 SVGAGI come from the germline V gene (reference sequence). The length of the CDR3 is 14 residues. V was pared by 6 bases and J by 8 bases, with 18 bases between.

The sequence derives from a human donor with alopecia areata. The sample consisted of CD8+ T cells sorted from blood, taken at week 24, from a patient treated with tofacitinib. The chain combines TRBV6-6 with TRBJ2-3; D unclear. In DNA form, the CDR3 reads TGTGCCAGCAGCCCCGGACCCTACCCGGGTACGCAGTATTTT. As protein: CASSPGPYPGTQYF.